One and the same sample provided the 15 T cell receptor beta chains below, sequenced in a study of radiation and T cells in renal cell carcinoma (dated by TCRdb to the early 2020s). Library generation was performed with the immunoSEQ multiplex PCR assay. Drawn from immuneACCESS, this table holds only the in-frame rearrangements with V and J called that TCRdb kept. Clones are partly lost; checked studies trace under half to an unresolved V gene and leave the rest unexplained. Present in this sample are 15,000 or so clones, more than 55% of which were seen just once. The ten most abundant clones make up 9.7% of the sample. Reading the label with the study, this specimen's time point is: tumor resected at nephrectomy. Taken with the paper, the label for treatment or condition translates to: treatment-naive control, cytoreductive nephrectomy. This specimen was tumor tissue, taken from a patient whose treatment was nephrectomy without radiotherapy. The source of these receptors is a man between 40 and 49 years old with renal cell carcinoma.

A single count supports this clone. This chain uses TRBV6-5 with TRBJ2-7; 7 bases are a match to TRBD1. The CDR3 spans 13 residues. The germline gives CDR1 MNHEY, CDR2 SVGAGI. Germline trimming cut 2 bases from V and 7 bases from J; bases unmatched to any gene: 5. Here the CDR3 DNA reads TGTGCCAGCAGTTACGACAGGGTAGAAGAGCAGTACTTC. Translated, it gives CASSYDRVEEQYF.

The sample holds a few counts of this clone. The J gene is TRBJ2-1, the V gene TRBV7-3; no firm D call. The length of the CDR3 is 12 residues. V was shortened by 0 bases and J by 10 bases, with 7 bases between the two germline ends. Germline lookup yields CDR1 SGHTA and CDR2 FQGTGA. For the CDR3, the DNA is TGTGCCAGCAGCTTAACTGGCGTAGAGCAGTTCTTC. Translation: CASSLTGVEQFF.

As DNA, the CDR3 is TGTGCCAGTAGTCCCAGGGGGCTAGGATCACCCCTCCACTTT. Encoded protein: CASSPRGLGSPLHF. The chain has TRBV19 and TRBJ1-6; TRBD1 agrees at 8 bases. Germline V gene data show CDR1 as LNHDA and CDR2 as SQIVND (reference sequence). The CDR3 is 14 residues long. V lost 5 bases to trimming and J lost 10 bases; unmatched junction nucleotides: 7.

The rearrangement joins TRBV7-2 to TRBJ1-2; 7 bases are shared with TRBD1. Trimming at V came to 5 bases and at J to 8 bases, leaving 17 bases not matched to a gene. Germline CDR1 reads SGHTA; CDR2 reads FQGNSA. The CDR3 extends over 16 amino acids. CDR3 sequence: CASSGKTGTAVEGYTF. The CDR3 coding sequence is TGTGCCAGCAGCGGGAAAACCGGGACAGCCGTAGAGGGCTACACCTTC.

V gene TRBV28 combines with J gene TRBJ1-4; 8 bases align to TRBD1. Germline V gene lookup returns CDR1 MDHEN and CDR2 SYDVKM. This CDR3 is 15 amino acids long. V gave up 4 bases and J gave up 3 bases; unmatched junction bases: 4. The DNA for the CDR3 is TGTGCCAGCAGTTCAGGGGGCGAGGCTAATGAAAAACTGTTTTTT. Amino acid sequence: CASSSGGEANEKLFF.

The chain employs TRBV11-2 and TRBJ2-3; D remains ambiguous. Trimming pared 4 bases from V and 2 bases from J, leaving 4 bases between. Germline values: CDR1 SGHAT, CDR2 FQNNGV. The length of the CDR3 is 12 residues. The CDR3: CASSSSTDTQYF. In DNA form, the CDR3 reads TGTGCCAGCAGCTCCTCCACAGATACGCAGTATTTT.

The CDR3 bases are TGTGCCAGCAGCACAGGGAACTCTGGGGCCAACGTCCTGACTTTC. As protein: CASSTGNSGANVLTF. The chain uses TRBV5-5 and TRBJ2-6; perhaps TRBD1 as D (6 bases). The germline CDR1 and CDR2 sequences are SGHKS and YYEKEE (reference sequence). V was clipped by 4 bases and J by 0 bases, with 8 bases between them. This CDR3 is 15 amino acids long.

The chain is built from TRBV6-1 and TRBJ2-3, with TRBD2 identical over 8 bases. The CDR3 consists of 13 residues. Trimming took 7 bases from V and 3 from J; bases not matched to a gene: 3. Looked up from germline, CDR1 is MNHNS and CDR2 is SASEGT. CDR3 DNA: TGTGCCAGCAAGCGGGGGATTACAGATACGCAGTATTTT. Translation gives CASKRGITDTQYF.

This clone was observed a few times. The chain joins TRBV5-1 to TRBJ1-2, with 8 bases fitting TRBD1. The CDR3 is made up of 14 amino acids. CDR1 and CDR2 from the germline V gene are SGHRS and YFSETQ. V was clipped by 4 bases and J by 1 base; unmatched bases: 3. CDR3 nucleotide sequence: TGCGCCAGCAGCCCACAGGGGGATAACTATGGCTACACCTTC. Translation gives CASSPQGDNYGYTF. Full variable domain (outside the CDR3, taken from reference TRBV5-1 and TRBJ1-2): KAGVTQTPRYLIKTRGQQVTLSCSPISGHRSVSWYQQTPGQGLQFLFEYFSETQRNKGNFPGRFSGRQFSNSRSEMNVSTLELGDSALYLCASSPQGDNYGYTFGSGTRLTVV.

This clone came up a few times. The chain combines TRBV7-3 with TRBJ2-2; no firm D call. The germline V gene has CDR1 SGHTA and CDR2 FQGTGA. This CDR3 has 13 amino acids. Trimming stripped 1 base from V and 7 bases from J, with 7 bases between. As DNA, the CDR3 is TGTGCCAGCAGCTTAAGGAGTGACGGGGAGCTGTTTTTT. Protein sequence: CASSLRSDGELFF. The whole variable domain, filled in from reference TRBV7-3 and TRBJ2-2, reads GAGVSQTPSNKVTEKGKYVELRCDPISGHTALYWYRQSLGQGPEFLIYFQGTGAADDSGLPNDRFFAVRPEGSVSTLKIQRTERGDSAVYLCASSLRSDGELFFGEGSRLTVL.

This clone was counted only a few times. V gene TRBV5-1 combines with J gene TRBJ1-1; D gene uncertain. CDR3 length equals 11 residues. In germline, CDR1 is SGHRS, CDR2 YFSETQ. The V end was cut by 5 bases, the J end by 2 bases, with 4 bases between. CDR3 nucleotide sequence: TGCGCCAGCAGTTCCAACACTGAAGCTTTCTTT. Amino acid sequence: CASSSNTEAFF. Full variable domain (remainder filled in from reference TRBV5-1 and TRBJ1-1): KAGVTQTPRYLIKTRGQQVTLSCSPISGHRSVSWYQQTPGQGLQFLFEYFSETQRNKGNFPGRFSGRQFSNSRSEMNVSTLELGDSALYLCASSSNTEAFFGQGTRLTVV.

A few counts support this clone. The chain carries TRBV19 and TRBJ1-5; D is ambiguous. Germline-derived CDR1 and CDR2 are LNHDA and SQIVND (reference sequence). This CDR3 comprises 13 residues. Trimming removed 7 bases from V and 4 bases from J, with 11 bases in between. CDR3 sequence (DNA): TGTGCCAGTACCACCGTGGCAAATCAGCCCCAGCATTTT. It encodes CASTTVANQPQHF.

This chain joins TRBV5-4 and TRBJ1-5; D is perhaps TRBD1 (6 bases). The CDR3 length is 14 residues. V was pared by 4 bases and J by 9 bases, with 17 bases between. Germline V gene sequence: CDR1 SGHNT, CDR2 YYREEE (reference sequence). The CDR3 region is CASSPDRSKRPQHF. The CDR3 DNA reads TGTGCCAGCAGCCCCGACAGGTCGAAGCGGCCCCAGCATTTT.

This chain links TRBV19 with TRBJ2-2; 10 nucleotides match TRBD1. The CDR3 contains 14 residues. Germline V gene sequence: CDR1 LNHDA, CDR2 SQIVND (reference sequence). Germline trimming cut 7 bases from V and 5 bases from J; bases unmatched to any gene: 4. CDR3 sequence (DNA): TGTGCCAGTAAGGGGACAGGGGATACCGGGGAGCTGTTTTTT. It codes for CASKGTGDTGELFF.

The rearrangement joins TRBV4-1 to TRBJ2-7, with a tentative D call TRBD1 (6 bases). V shed 4 bases and J shed 6 bases, with 19 bases lying between them. The CDR3 sequence is 15 residues long. The germline CDR1 and CDR2 sequences are MGHRA and YSYEKL. The CDR3 DNA follows: TGCGCCAGCAGCCGCGACAGGTCTCTTAGCCGCGAGCAGTACTTC. Protein product: CASSRDRSLSREQYF.